Listed below are T cell receptor beta chains from one sample, sequenced in a study of immune evolution from preneoplasia to lung adenocarcinoma. Produced via immunoSEQ multiplex PCR; TCRdb's table is partial and in-frame only. The sample shows 6,500 to 9,000 clones, more than 70% of them seen only once. The sequencing sample was made of FFPE adjacent normal lung tissue. Source of these receptors: a person aged 65 to 79 with lung adenocarcinoma. Both conserved end residues are part of each CDR3.

v_call: TRBV6-5; j_call: TRBJ2-1; cdr3_aa: CASSYSRERLQFF
v_call: TRBV30; j_call: TRBJ2-7; cdr3_aa: CAWSQDNNEQYF
v_call: TRBV5-6; j_call: TRBJ1-1; cdr3_aa: CASSLGTGGAEAFF
v_call: TRBV28; j_call: TRBJ2-7; cdr3_aa: CASSLGTTTYEQYF
v_call: TRBV9; j_call: TRBJ2-5; cdr3_aa: CASSANRGVRETQYF
v_call: TRBV9; j_call: TRBJ1-2; cdr3_aa: CASSAGGQGTSRGYTF
v_call: TRBV2; j_call: TRBJ2-5; cdr3_aa: CASSETAFGETQYF
v_call: TRBV6-5; j_call: TRBJ2-3; cdr3_aa: CASSPRTSSTQYF
v_call: TRBV5-4; j_call: TRBJ1-1; cdr3_aa: CASSYGAGAWTEAFF
v_call: TRBV9; j_call: TRBJ2-2; cdr3_aa: CASSLSGGAGGELFF
v_call: TRBV5-4; j_call: TRBJ1-1; cdr3_aa: CASSSPTGGLMSTEAFF
v_call: TRBV6-5; j_call: TRBJ1-1; cdr3_aa: CASRPGQGGTKAFF
v_call: TRBV28; j_call: TRBJ1-6; cdr3_aa: CASSEDRGYSPLHF
v_call: TRBV28; j_call: TRBJ2-7; cdr3_aa: CASSTPGQGYEQYF
v_call: TRBV5-6; j_call: TRBJ1-2; cdr3_aa: CASSFVQPNQGYTF
v_call: TRBV28; j_call: TRBJ1-5; cdr3_aa: CASSLGQPNQPQHF
v_call: TRBV27; j_call: TRBJ1-1; cdr3_aa: CASSLSRGEQRAFF
v_call: TRBV15; j_call: TRBJ2-2; cdr3_aa: CATSRVWAAGELFF
v_call: TRBV2; j_call: TRBJ2-7; cdr3_aa: CASGLNPTYEQYF
v_call: TRBV10-1; j_call: TRBJ1-2; cdr3_aa: CASSEGANYGYTF
v_call: TRBV9; j_call: TRBJ2-1; cdr3_aa: CASSVYGQGDNEQFF
v_call: TRBV28; j_call: TRBJ1-5; cdr3_aa: CASSLSPLGVGPQHF
v_call: TRBV7-2; j_call: TRBJ2-3; cdr3_aa: CASSLGSFAFTDTQYF
v_call: TRBV2; j_call: TRBJ2-3; cdr3_aa: CARGTSGLDTQYF
v_call: TRBV7-9; j_call: TRBJ1-2; cdr3_aa: CASRPSPNYGYTF
v_call: TRBV6-1; j_call: TRBJ1-1; cdr3_aa: CAGQLLAGTEAFF
v_call: TRBV18; j_call: TRBJ2-3; cdr3_aa: CASSPTRTDTQYF
v_call: TRBV7-8; j_call: TRBJ1-4; cdr3_aa: CASSFTRTEGKLFF
v_call: TRBV19; j_call: TRBJ1-1; cdr3_aa: CASSMDLENTEAFF
v_call: TRBV7-9; j_call: TRBJ2-7; cdr3_aa: CASSRPGAGDSIYEQYF
v_call: TRBV4-1; j_call: TRBJ2-7; cdr3_aa: CASSHSGTGAYEQYF
v_call: TRBV5-1; j_call: TRBJ1-1; cdr3_aa: CASSLDRGLNTEAFF
v_call: TRBV6-5; j_call: TRBJ2-7; cdr3_aa: CASSRSGGSSYEQYF
v_call: TRBV30; j_call: TRBJ2-5; cdr3_aa: CAWTSGTDQETQYF
v_call: TRBV19; j_call: TRBJ2-3; cdr3_aa: CASSAEGDTQYF
v_call: TRBV2; j_call: TRBJ1-2; cdr3_aa: CASLRGDFYGYTF
v_call: TRBV11-2; j_call: TRBJ1-1; cdr3_aa: CASSLGQGNTEAFF
v_call: TRBV28; j_call: TRBJ2-1; cdr3_aa: CASSLQRHNEQFF
v_call: TRBV7-2; j_call: TRBJ2-3; cdr3_aa: CASSLSGSTDTQYF
v_call: TRBV27; j_call: TRBJ2-2; cdr3_aa: CASSRDRPNTGELFF
v_call: TRBV10-2; j_call: TRBJ1-5; cdr3_aa: CASSESAGGNSNQPQHF
v_call: TRBV30; j_call: TRBJ1-4; cdr3_aa: CAWSPRGQGSQAKLFF
v_call: TRBV7-6; j_call: TRBJ2-6; cdr3_aa: CASSLAQGTRGGANVLTF
v_call: TRBV11-3; j_call: TRBJ1-2; cdr3_aa: CASGRGGYTF
v_call: TRBV28; j_call: TRBJ2-2; cdr3_aa: CASSLSGAAGELFF
v_call: TRBV30; j_call: TRBJ1-1; cdr3_aa: CAWSRDPGTFF
v_call: TRBV9; j_call: TRBJ2-1; cdr3_aa: CASSSLAGDYNEQFF
v_call: TRBV11-2; j_call: TRBJ1-3; cdr3_aa: CASSLGGYSGNTIYF
v_call: TRBV6-1; j_call: TRBJ2-7; cdr3_aa: CASTLRQGSYEQYF
v_call: TRBV4-1; j_call: TRBJ2-7; cdr3_aa: CASSQDPPPAGVGEQYF
v_call: TRBV7-8; j_call: TRBJ2-1; cdr3_aa: CASSLSSGSYGWNEQFF
v_call: TRBV27; j_call: TRBJ2-7; cdr3_aa: CASSISRLAASYEQYF
v_call: TRBV5-5; j_call: TRBJ2-7; cdr3_aa: CASSFLPSVTEQYF
v_call: TRBV5-6; j_call: TRBJ2-5; cdr3_aa: CASSLGTQNKYF
v_call: TRBV4-1; j_call: TRBJ2-1; cdr3_aa: CASSQGLGQGYNEQFF